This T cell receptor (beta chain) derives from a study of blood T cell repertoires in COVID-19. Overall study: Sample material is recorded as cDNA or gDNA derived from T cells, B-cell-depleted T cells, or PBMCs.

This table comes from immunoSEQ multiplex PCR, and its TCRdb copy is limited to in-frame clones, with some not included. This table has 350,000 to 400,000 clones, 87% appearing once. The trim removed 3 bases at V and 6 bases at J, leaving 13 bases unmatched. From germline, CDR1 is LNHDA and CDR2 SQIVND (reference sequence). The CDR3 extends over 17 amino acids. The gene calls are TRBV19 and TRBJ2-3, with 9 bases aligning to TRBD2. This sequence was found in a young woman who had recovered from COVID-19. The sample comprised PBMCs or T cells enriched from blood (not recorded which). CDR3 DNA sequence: TGTGCCAGTAGTATGGGACTAGCTGGGCGAGGGTATGATACGCAGTATTTT. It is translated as CASSMGLAGRGYDTQYF.